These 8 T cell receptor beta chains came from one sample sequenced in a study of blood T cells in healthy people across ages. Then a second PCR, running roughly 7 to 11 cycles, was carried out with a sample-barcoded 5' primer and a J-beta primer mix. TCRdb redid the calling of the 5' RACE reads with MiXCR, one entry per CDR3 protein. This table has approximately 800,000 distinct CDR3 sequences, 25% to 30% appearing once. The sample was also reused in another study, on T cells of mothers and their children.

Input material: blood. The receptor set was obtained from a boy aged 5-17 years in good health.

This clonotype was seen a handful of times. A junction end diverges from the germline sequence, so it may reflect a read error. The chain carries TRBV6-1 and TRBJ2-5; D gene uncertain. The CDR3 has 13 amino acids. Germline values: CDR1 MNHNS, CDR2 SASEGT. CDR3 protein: CASSEGTQETRYF. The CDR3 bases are TGTGCCAGCAGTGAAGGAACCCAAGAGACCCGGTACTTC.

The CDR3 region is CASRGGLGTEAFF. The CDR3 coding sequence is TGTGCCAGCAGGGGGGGGCTCGGGACTGAAGCTTTCTTT. V gene TRBV27 combines with J gene TRBJ1-1, with a weak D call TRBD1 (6 bases). V was cut by 6 bases and J by 5 bases, with 13 bases left in between. CDR3 length: 13 amino acids. The germline V gene encodes CDR1 MNHEY and CDR2 SMNVEV (reference sequence).

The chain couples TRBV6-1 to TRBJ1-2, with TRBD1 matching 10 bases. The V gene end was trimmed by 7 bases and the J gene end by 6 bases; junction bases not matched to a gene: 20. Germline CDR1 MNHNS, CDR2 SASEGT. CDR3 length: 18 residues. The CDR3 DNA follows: TGTGCCAGCAAGACGGTAGGGACAGGGGACGGATTACAAGATGGCTACACCTTC. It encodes CASKTVGTGDGLQDGYTF.

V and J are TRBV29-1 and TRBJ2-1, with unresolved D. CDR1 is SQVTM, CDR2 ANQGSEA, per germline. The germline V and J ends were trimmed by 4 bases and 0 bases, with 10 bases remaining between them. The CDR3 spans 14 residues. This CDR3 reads CSVVWISSYNEQFF. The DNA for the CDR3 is TGCAGCGTTGTTTGGATCAGCTCCTACAATGAGCAGTTCTTC.

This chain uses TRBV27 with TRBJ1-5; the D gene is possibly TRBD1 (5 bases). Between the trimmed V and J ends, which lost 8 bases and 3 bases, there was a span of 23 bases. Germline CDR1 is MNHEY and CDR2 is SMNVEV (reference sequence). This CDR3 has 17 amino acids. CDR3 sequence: CASRPRTGHYLNQPQHF. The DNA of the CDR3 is TGTGCCAGCCGCCCTCGCACCGGACACTACCTCAATCAGCCCCAGCATTTT.

CDR3 in DNA: TGCAGCGTCCCCGCCTGGACAGGGGATGGCTACACCTTC. It yields the protein CSVPAWTGDGYTF. This chain links TRBV29-1 with TRBJ1-2; 9 bases are shared with TRBD1. The germline V gene has CDR1 SQVTM and CDR2 ANQGSEA. V gave up 6 bases and J gave up 6 bases; unmatched junction bases: 8. The length of the CDR3 is 13 residues.

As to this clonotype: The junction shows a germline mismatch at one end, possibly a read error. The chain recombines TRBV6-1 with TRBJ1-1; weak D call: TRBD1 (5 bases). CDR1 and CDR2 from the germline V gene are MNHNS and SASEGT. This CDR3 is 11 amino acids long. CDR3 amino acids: CASSGGTEALF. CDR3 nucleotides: TGTGCCAGCAGTGGGGGGACTGAAGCTCTCTTT.

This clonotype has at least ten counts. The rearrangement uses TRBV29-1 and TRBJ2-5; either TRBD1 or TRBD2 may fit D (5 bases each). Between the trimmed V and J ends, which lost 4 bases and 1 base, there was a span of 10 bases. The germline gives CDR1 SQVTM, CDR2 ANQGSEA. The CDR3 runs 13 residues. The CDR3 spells CSVGVGAQETQYF. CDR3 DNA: TGCAGCGTTGGTGTCGGGGCCCAAGAGACCCAGTACTTC.